This T cell receptor (beta chain) originates from a study of regulatory T cells in long-lasting Graves disease. The germline V and J ends were trimmed by 5 bases and 0 bases, with 20 bases remaining between them. The CDR3 is 17 amino acids. Germline assignment: CDR1 SGHTS and CDR2 YDEGEE. For TCR beta, libraries came from iRepertoire HTBI primers and Arm-PCR of CDR3 regions. TCRdb called the multiplex PCR reads again in MiXCR, with one record for every CDR3 protein. The sample carries 310,000 or so distinct CDR3 sequences, roughly 21% recorded once. Sample time point: persistent/refractory GD, antithyroid drugs over 5 years with positive TRAb. From RNA extracted from PBMCs, the TCR library was made.

The TCR comes from a female donor with Graves disease. The chain couples TRBV5-8 to TRBJ1-2; D call uncertain. The sample was peripheral blood mononuclear cells (PBMCs), taken when the disease was refractory, from a patient treated with antithyroid drugs. This CDR3 is CASSLGLFGRTNYGYTF. The DNA of the CDR3 is TGTGCCAGCAGTTTAGGCCTTTTTGGCAGAACTAACTATGGCTACACCTTC. Based on the CDR3 plus reference TRBV5-8 and TRBJ1-2, the full variable domain is EAGVTQSPTHLIKTRGQQATLRCSPISGHTSVYWYQQALGLGLQFLLWYDEGEERNRGNFPPRFSGRQFPNYSSELNVNALELEDSALYLCASSLGLFGRTNYGYTFGSGTRLTVV.